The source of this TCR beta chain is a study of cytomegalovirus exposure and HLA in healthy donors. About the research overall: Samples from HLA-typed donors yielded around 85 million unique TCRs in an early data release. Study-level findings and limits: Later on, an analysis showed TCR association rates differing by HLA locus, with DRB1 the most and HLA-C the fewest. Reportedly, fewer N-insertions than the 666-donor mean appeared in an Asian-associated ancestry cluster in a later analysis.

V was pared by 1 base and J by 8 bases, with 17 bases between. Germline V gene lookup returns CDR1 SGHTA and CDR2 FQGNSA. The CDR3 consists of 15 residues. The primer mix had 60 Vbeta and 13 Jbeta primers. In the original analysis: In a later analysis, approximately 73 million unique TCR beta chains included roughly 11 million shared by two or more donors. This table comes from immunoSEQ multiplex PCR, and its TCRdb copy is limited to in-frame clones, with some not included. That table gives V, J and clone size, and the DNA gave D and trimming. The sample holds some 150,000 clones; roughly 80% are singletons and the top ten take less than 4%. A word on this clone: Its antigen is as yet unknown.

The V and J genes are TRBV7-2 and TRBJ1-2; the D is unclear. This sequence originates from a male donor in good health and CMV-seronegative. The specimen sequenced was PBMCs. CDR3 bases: TGTGCCAGCAGCTTAGGAGGCTTAACGGCGGGGGGCTACACCTTC. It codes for CASSLGGLTAGGYTF. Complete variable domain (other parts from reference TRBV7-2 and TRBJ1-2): GAGVSQSPSNKVTEKGKDVELRCDPISGHTALYWYRQSLGQGLEFLIYFQGNSAPDKSGLPSDRFSAERTGGSVSTLTIQRTQQEDSAVYLCASSLGGLTAGGYTFGSGTRLTVV.